The clone carrying this T cell receptor (beta chain) has a single count. What it binds is unknown. One junction end does not reproduce the germline sequence, and a read error may be involved. CDR1 is SGHKS, CDR2 YYEKEE, per germline (reference sequence). This CDR3 contains 16 residues. The data stem from a study of T cells in Graves' hyperthyroidism and ophthalmopathy. The authors obtained PBMCs from 10 ml of fresh peripheral blood. Findings of the study overall: Model-based prediction identified ophthalmopathy a median roughly 5.9 months prior to its onset. Blood also held most thyroid clonotypes expanded beyond 0.001.

RNA transcripts provided the source from which TCR beta CDR3 regions were amplified. First-round RT-PCR of the TCR CDR3 relied on the HTBI primer set. TCRdb called the multiplex PCR reads again in MiXCR, with one record for every CDR3 protein. Of 600,000 or so distinct CDR3 sequences in the sample, 14% were seen once. The chain is built from TRBV5-5 and TRBJ2-7; 10 bases fit TRBD2. The sequence came from a woman aged 18-29 years with Graves' ophthalmopathy. Sample: blood. The CDR3 loop reads CASSHATSGETYEQYF. The CDR3 coding sequence is TGCGCCAGCAGCCACGCAACTAGCGGGGAAACCTACGAGCAGTACTTC.